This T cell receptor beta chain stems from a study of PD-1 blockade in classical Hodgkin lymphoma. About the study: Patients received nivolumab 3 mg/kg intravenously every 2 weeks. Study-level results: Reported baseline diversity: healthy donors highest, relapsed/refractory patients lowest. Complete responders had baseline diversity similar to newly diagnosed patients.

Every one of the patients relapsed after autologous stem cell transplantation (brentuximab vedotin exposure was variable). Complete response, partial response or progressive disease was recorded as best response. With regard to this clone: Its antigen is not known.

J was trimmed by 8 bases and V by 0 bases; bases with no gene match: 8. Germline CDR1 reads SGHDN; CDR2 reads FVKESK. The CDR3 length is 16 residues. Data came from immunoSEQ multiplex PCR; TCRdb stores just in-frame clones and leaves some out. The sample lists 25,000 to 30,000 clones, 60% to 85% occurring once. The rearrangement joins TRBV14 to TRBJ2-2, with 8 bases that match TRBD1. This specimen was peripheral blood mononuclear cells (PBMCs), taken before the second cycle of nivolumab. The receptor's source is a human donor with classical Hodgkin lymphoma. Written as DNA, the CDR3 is TGTGCCAGCAGCCAAGACCCCCAAGACAGGGGAGGGGAGCTGTTTTTT. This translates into CASSQDPQDRGGELFF.